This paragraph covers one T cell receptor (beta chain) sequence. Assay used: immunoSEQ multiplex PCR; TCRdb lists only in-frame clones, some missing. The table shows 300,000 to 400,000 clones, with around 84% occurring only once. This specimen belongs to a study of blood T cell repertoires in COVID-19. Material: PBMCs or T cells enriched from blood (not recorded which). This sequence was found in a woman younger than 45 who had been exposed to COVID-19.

CDR3 region: CASSPQVGDEQFF. DNA for the CDR3: TGTGCCAGCAGCCCCCAGGTCGGCGATGAGCAGTTCTTC. The rearrangement uses TRBV11-3 and TRBJ2-1; D is ambiguous. V was trimmed by 5 bases and J by 8 bases, leaving 13 bases between them. The length of the CDR3 is 13 residues. Germline V gene data show CDR1 as SGHNT and CDR2 as YENEEA. The whole variable domain, filled in from reference TRBV11-3 and TRBJ2-1, reads EAGVVQSPRYKIIEKKQPVAFWCNPISGHNTLYWYLQNLGQGPELLIRYENEEAVDDSQLPKDRFSAERLKGVDSTLKIQPAELGDSAVYLCASSPQVGDEQFFGPGTRLTVL.